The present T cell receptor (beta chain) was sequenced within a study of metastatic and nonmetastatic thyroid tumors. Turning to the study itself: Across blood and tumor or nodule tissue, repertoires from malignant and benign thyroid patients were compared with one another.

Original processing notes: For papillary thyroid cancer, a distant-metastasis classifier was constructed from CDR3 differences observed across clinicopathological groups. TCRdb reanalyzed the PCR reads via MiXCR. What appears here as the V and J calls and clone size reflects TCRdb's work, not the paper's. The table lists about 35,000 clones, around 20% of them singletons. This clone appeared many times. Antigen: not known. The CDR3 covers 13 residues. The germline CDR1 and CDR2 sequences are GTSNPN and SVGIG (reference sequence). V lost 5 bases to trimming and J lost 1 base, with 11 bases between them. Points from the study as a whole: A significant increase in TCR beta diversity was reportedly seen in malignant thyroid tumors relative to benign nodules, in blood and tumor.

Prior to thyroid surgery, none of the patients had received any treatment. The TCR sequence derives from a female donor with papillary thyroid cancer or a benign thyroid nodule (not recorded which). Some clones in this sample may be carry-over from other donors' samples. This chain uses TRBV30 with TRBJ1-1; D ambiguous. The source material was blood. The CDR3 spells CAWSEPENTEAFF. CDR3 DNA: TGTGCCTGGTCTGAACCGGAGAACACTGAAGCTTTCTTT. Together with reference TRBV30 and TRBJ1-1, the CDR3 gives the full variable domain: SQTIHQWPATLVQPVGSPLSLECTVEGTSNPNLYWYRQAAGRGLQLLFYSVGIGQISSEVPQNLSASRPQDRQFILSSKKLLLSDSGFYLCAWSEPENTEAFFGQGTRLTVV.